This T cell receptor (beta chain) was recovered during a study of shared clonotypes between healthy human individuals. This clone showed up just a few times. Its antigen is unidentified. This CDR3 spans 16 amino acids. V trimming: 0 bases; J trimming: 2 bases; junction bases outside the gene matches: 3. Germline V gene lookup returns CDR1 MNHNS and CDR2 SASEGT. Generated by immunoSEQ multiplex PCR, the TCRdb table keeps only in-frame clones and is missing some. Of more than 550,000 clones in the sample, 72% were seen once. Findings of the study overall: Larger estimated richness was generally seen in naive subsets than in memory subsets.

Sequencing was performed on memory CD4+ T cells sorted from blood. As to subset: CD45RA-negative fraction. This TCR was sampled from a young woman in good health. The chain links TRBV6-1 to TRBJ2-2; TRBD1 aligns across 7 bases. The CDR3 here is CASSEAGQINTGELFF. The CDR3 nucleotides read TGTGCCAGCAGTGAAGCGGGACAGATAAACACCGGGGAGCTGTTTTTT.